The T cell receptor beta chain under discussion was sequenced for a study of human T cells and chemical hapten exposure. General observations from the study: Expanded TCRs made up significantly more big CDR3 similarity clusters than controls did.

The time point: patch test 2, 6 weeks after DPC sensitization. Described treatment: therapeutic diphenylcyclopropenone sensitization with weekly scalp DPC. Every patch test was put on after a blood sample was taken. This clonotype has only one observation. Its specificity is not known. Germline CDR1 is MNHEY and CDR2 is SVGAGI. Germline trimming cut 0 bases from V and 2 bases from J; bases unmatched to any gene: 6. The CDR3 length is 16 residues. Each CDR3 protein gets one entry after TCRdb re-called the RACE reads with MiXCR. The profile shows over 100,000 distinct CDR3 sequences, roughly a tenth of them singletons.

The chain joins TRBV6-5 to TRBJ1-2, with 7 bases matching TRBD1. Sequenced material: whole blood, taken in connection with sensitization to the hapten diphenylcyclopropenone (DPC). The TCR comes from a woman in her thirties or forties with alopecia areata. Some clones in this sample may be carry-over from other donors' samples. CDR3 region: CASSYSILTGNYGYTF. CDR3 nucleotide sequence: TGTGCCAGCAGTTACTCCATCTTGACAGGGAACTATGGCTACACCTTC.